The 30 T cell receptor beta chains presented below share a single source sample, sequenced in a study of response to subunit inactivated influenza vaccine. TCRdb re-analysed the RT-PCR reads in MiXCR, keeping a single row per CDR3 protein. The table records 500,000 to 550,000 distinct CDR3 sequences, around 8% of them present only once. The sample in question was PBMCs from blood, obtained 23 months after vaccination. The source of these receptors is a man aged 45 to 70 who received an inactivated influenza vaccine.

This clonotype appeared a few times. The V call is TRBV7-2, the J call TRBJ2-3, with 7 bases fitting TRBD1. Germline assignment: CDR1 SGHTA and CDR2 FQGNSA. CDR3 length: 15 amino acids. J gave up 5 bases and V 5 bases, and 10 bases lay outside the gene matches. CDR3 sequence (DNA): TGTGCCAGCAGCCCCGTGACAGGGCCGAAAGATACGCAGTATTTT. Encoded protein: CASSPVTGPKDTQYF.

This clonotype came up many times. The gene calls are TRBV5-5 and TRBJ2-2; 7 bases line up with TRBD1. The CDR3 covers 15 residues. With V trimmed by 4 bases and J by 0 bases, 3 bases remained unmatched. Per the germline V gene, CDR1 is SGHKS and CDR2 is YYEKEE (reference sequence). The CDR3 coding sequence is TGTGCCAGCAGCCGACAGGGCTCGAACACCGGGGAGCTGTTTTTT. It yields the protein CASSRQGSNTGELFF.

Ten or more counts support this clonotype. J is TRBJ2-2 and V is TRBV10-3, with a possible D match to TRBD1 (5 bases). Germline CDR1 and CDR2: ENHRY and SYGVKD. Trimming shortened V by 7 bases and J by 7 bases, and 13 bases separated the two germline ends. The CDR3 is 13 amino acids. The CDR3 region is CAIKDTEFGELFF. The CDR3 nucleotides are TGTGCCATCAAGGACACCGAATTCGGGGAGCTGTTTTTT.

This clonotype has a count of ten or more. The genes are TRBV5-1 and TRBJ2-2; D possibly corresponds to TRBD1 (6 bases). This CDR3 comprises 14 residues. Per the germline V gene, CDR1 is SGHRS and CDR2 is YFSETQ. Trimming took 4 bases from V and 3 from J, leaving 10 bases between them. CDR3 in amino acids: CASSRNRDTGELFF. The CDR3 nucleotides read TGCGCCAGCAGCCGTAACAGGGACACCGGGGAGCTGTTTTTT.

The rearrangement links TRBV12-3 or TRBV12-4 to TRBJ1-3; D is uncertain. CDR3 length: 14 amino acids. Deletions cut 7 bases from V and 4 bases from J, with 14 bases between. The chain's CDR3 is CASTPSRRGNTIYF. The DNA of the CDR3 is TGTGCCAGCACCCCATCCCGACGAGGAAACACCATATATTTT.

This clonotype was seen a few times. The chain uses TRBV7-9 and TRBJ2-1; D remains ambiguous. This CDR3 region has 13 residues. With 3 bases removed from V and 5 bases from J, the gap between germline ends came to 8 bases. The germline gives CDR1 SEHNR, CDR2 FQNEAQ (reference sequence). CDR3 sequence reads: CASSFPNDNEQFF. DNA for the CDR3: TGTGCCAGCAGCTTTCCGAACGACAATGAGCAGTTCTTC.

J is TRBJ2-3 and V is TRBV20-1; possible D gene TRBD1, 5 bases. The V and J ends lost 1 base and 2 bases respectively, with 7 bases between them. Germline V gives CDR1 DFQATT, CDR2 SNEGSKA (reference sequence). There are 13 residues in the CDR3. This CDR3 is CSARGGHTDTQYF. The CDR3 DNA sequence: TGCAGTGCTAGAGGGGGCCACACAGATACGCAGTATTTT.

This clonotype came up a few times. The rearrangement links TRBV20-1 to TRBJ2-3; D is possibly TRBD1 (6 bases). Germline lookup yields CDR1 DFQATT and CDR2 SNEGSKA (reference sequence). The ends were cut back, 3 bases at V and 5 bases at J, with 18 bases in the middle. The CDR3 covers 15 residues. The CDR3 protein is CSARDSQVALDTQYF. The CDR3 DNA follows: TGCAGTGCTAGGGACAGCCAAGTAGCACTAGATACGCAGTATTTT.

This clonotype was counted a few times. The gene calls are TRBV20-1 and TRBJ1-5, with unresolved D. The V gene lost 5 bases and the J gene lost 3 bases, with 11 bases spanning the gap. The CDR3 length is 13 residues. Germline loops: CDR1 DFQATT, CDR2 SNEGSKA (reference sequence). CDR3 protein: CSASGLTNQPQHF. CDR3 nucleotide sequence: TGCAGTGCTTCAGGACTCACCAATCAGCCCCAGCATTTT.

The sample holds a few counts of this clonotype. The rearrangement links TRBV5-5 to TRBJ2-7; D may be TRBD1 (6 bases). The CDR3 has 16 residues. Germline CDR1 SGHKS, CDR2 YYEKEE (reference sequence). Trimming removed 4 bases from V and 0 bases from J, with 17 bases in between. The CDR3 sequence is CASSANPGVSSYEQYF. CDR3 DNA sequence: TGTGCCAGCAGCGCCAACCCAGGGGTGAGCTCCTACGAGCAGTACTTC. Complete variable domain (other parts from reference TRBV5-5 and TRBJ2-7): DAGVTQSPTHLIKTRGQQVTLRCSPISGHKSVSWYQQVLGQGPQFIFQYYEKEERGRGNFPDRFSARQFPNYSSELNVNALLLGDSALYLCASSANPGVSSYEQYFGPGTRLTVT.

This clonotype was counted at least ten times. The chain is built from TRBV5-1 and TRBJ2-2; TRBD1 is a possible D gene (5 bases). With 4 bases removed from V and 1 base from J, the gap between germline ends came to 11 bases. The germline V gene encodes CDR1 SGHRS and CDR2 YFSETQ. The CDR3 spans 15 residues. The CDR3 sequence is CASSRLGQNTGELFF. CDR3 coding DNA: TGCGCCAGCAGCAGACTCGGACAGAACACCGGGGAGCTGTTTTTT.

A few counts support this clonotype. The genes are TRBV7-9 and TRBJ2-2, with 9 bases lining up with TRBD2. V lost 4 bases and J lost 6; bases outside the gene matches: 6. The CDR3 runs to 15 residues. CDR1 is SEHNR, CDR2 FQNEAQ, per germline (reference sequence). The CDR3 spells CASSYRLAGPGELFF. The DNA for the CDR3 is TGTGCCAGCAGCTACCGGCTAGCGGGGCCCGGGGAGCTGTTTTTT. The full variable domain, in which reference TRBV7-9 and TRBJ2-2 provide the parts outside the CDR3, is DTGVSQNPRHKITKRGQNVTFRCDPISEHNRLYWYRQTLGQGPEFLTYFQNEAQLEKSRLLSDRFSAERPKGSFSTLEIQRTEQGDSAMYLCASSYRLAGPGELFFGEGSRLTVL.

This sequence joins TRBV12-3 or TRBV12-4 and TRBJ1-1, with D maybe TRBD1 (5 bases). CDR3 size: 12 residues. Trimming stripped 1 base from V and 9 bases from J, with 9 bases between. CDR3 sequence reads: CASSLVRGKAFF. DNA for the CDR3: TGTGCCAGCAGTTTAGTAAGGGGCAAAGCTTTCTTT.

This clonotype has a handful of counts. V is TRBV18 and J is TRBJ1-1; D uncertain. Germline values: CDR1 KGHSH, CDR2 LQKENI. The CDR3 contains 12 residues. With 2 bases removed from V and 7 bases from J, the gap between germline ends came to 8 bases. The CDR3 loop reads CASSPREIEAFF. CDR3 DNA sequence: TGTGCCAGCTCACCAAGGGAAATTGAAGCTTTCTTT.

The chain carries TRBV2 and TRBJ2-7; 8 nucleotides line up with TRBD1. V was pared by 2 bases and J by 0 bases, with 9 bases of the junction left unmatched. Germline V gives CDR1 SNHLY, CDR2 FYNNEI. This CDR3 has 17 amino acids. DNA of the CDR3: TGTGCCAGCAGTGAATTTGGGGACAGGCTGACCTCCTACGAGCAGTACTTC. Protein sequence: CASSEFGDRLTSYEQYF.

In its sample, this clonotype was seen a few times. The chain recombines TRBV20-1 with TRBJ2-1; D might be TRBD1 (6 bases). CDR3 size: 15 residues. CDR1 and CDR2 from the germline V gene are DFQATT and SNEGSKA (reference sequence). Trimming shortened V by 3 bases and J by 7 bases, and 19 bases separated the two germline ends. CDR3 amino acids: CSASAGERVQNEQFF. The CDR3 DNA follows: TGCAGTGCTAGTGCAGGGGAAAGAGTACAGAATGAGCAGTTCTTC.

J is TRBJ2-3 and V is TRBV10-3; 7 bases fit TRBD1. J was trimmed by 2 bases and V by 10 bases; bases with no gene match: 9. The CDR3 spans 14 residues. Germline lookup yields CDR1 ENHRY and CDR2 SYGVKD. CDR3 residues: CATAPGQITDTQYF. CDR3 nucleotide sequence: TGTGCCACCGCGCCGGGACAGATCACAGATACGCAGTATTTT.

The chain links TRBV12-3 or TRBV12-4 to TRBJ2-3; tentatively, D is TRBD1 (5 bases). V gave up 6 bases and J gave up 10 bases, with 14 bases separating them. The CDR3 is 12 amino acids. The CDR3 protein is CASRRGPGPQYF. The CDR3 region has the DNA TGTGCCAGCAGAAGGGGCCCAGGGCCGCAGTATTTT.

The chain recombines TRBV6-2 or TRBV6-3 with TRBJ2-7, with 13 positions matching TRBD2. The CDR3 length is 14 residues. V shed 7 bases and J 4 bases; nucleotides not matched to a gene: 4. CDR1 is MNHEY and CDR2 is SVGEGT in the germline V gene. CDR3 coding DNA: TGTGCCAGCAAGAGACTAGCGGGGGGATACGAGCAGTACTTC. Protein product: CASKRLAGGYEQYF.

V gene TRBV19 combines with J gene TRBJ1-1; maybe TRBD1 (5 bases). Germline CDR1 reads LNHDA; CDR2 reads SQIVND (reference sequence). The CDR3 has 13 residues. With 7 bases removed from V and 3 bases from J, the gap between germline ends came to 12 bases. The CDR3 nucleotides are TGTGCCAGTACCCACTCAGGGTACACTGAAGCTTTCTTT. As protein: CASTHSGYTEAFF. Combining the CDR3 with reference TRBV19 and TRBJ1-1 gives the whole variable domain DGGITQSPKYLFRKEGQNVTLSCEQNLNHDAMYWYRQDPGQGLRLIYYSQIVNDFQKGDIAEGYSVSREKKESFPLTVTSAQKNPTAFYLCASTHSGYTEAFFGQGTRLTVV.

In its sample, this clonotype was seen a few times. J is TRBJ2-1 and V is TRBV29-1, with 7 bases fitting TRBD2. Germline CDR1 is SQVTM and CDR2 is ANQGSEA. The CDR3 loop spans 17 amino acids. J lost 7 bases, V lost 1 base, and 16 bases had no gene match. The CDR3 nucleotides are TGCAGCGTTGAAGGACTAGCCGCCCCCCACACAATTAATGAGCAGTTCTTC. As protein: CSVEGLAAPHTINEQFF.

The chain is built from TRBV28 and TRBJ2-5; 12 bases are a match to TRBD2. The CDR3 spans 17 residues. Germline V gene sequence: CDR1 MDHEN, CDR2 SYDVKM. J was trimmed by 1 base and V by 4 bases; bases with no gene match: 7. The CDR3 loop is CASSSRLAGALQETQYF. In DNA, the CDR3 is TGTGCCAGCAGTTCCCGACTAGCGGGGGCCCTCCAAGAGACCCAGTACTTC. Together with reference TRBV28 and TRBJ2-5, the CDR3 gives the full variable domain: DVKVTQSSRYLVKRTGEKVFLECVQDMDHENMFWYRQDPGLGLRLIYFSYDVKMKEKGDIPEGYSVSREKKERFSLILESASTNQTSMYLCASSSRLAGALQETQYFGPGTRLLVL.

CDR3 sequence reads: CASSQTSGRGTDTQYF. Here the CDR3 DNA reads TGTGCCAGCAGCCAGACTAGCGGCCGGGGCACAGATACGCAGTATTTT. The chain combines TRBV7-9 with TRBJ2-3; 9 bases are shared with TRBD2. With V trimmed by 5 bases and J by 1 base, 7 bases remained unmatched. The germline V gene encodes CDR1 SEHNR and CDR2 FQNEAQ (reference sequence). The CDR3 is made up of 16 amino acids.

V gene TRBV4-1 combines with J gene TRBJ2-3; D is perhaps TRBD1 (5 bases). V shed 0 bases and J shed 6 bases, with 7 bases lying between them. Germline V CDR1 and CDR2: MGHRA, YSYEKL. The CDR3 has 13 amino acids. The CDR3 sequence: CASSQDRVDTQYF. The CDR3 DNA follows: TGCGCCAGCAGCCAAGACAGGGTTGATACGCAGTATTTT.

The chain carries TRBV10-3 and TRBJ2-1; no reliable D call. Trimming left V 8 bases short and J 9 bases short, with 14 bases between. This CDR3 contains 12 residues. Germline lookup yields CDR1 ENHRY and CDR2 SYGVKD. The CDR3 DNA is TGTGCCATCGGATTCGTCTCTGGTGAGCAGTTCTTC. As protein: CAIGFVSGEQFF.

The rearrangement joins TRBV4-2 to TRBJ2-3; D call uncertain. The CDR3 is 13 amino acids. Germline V gives CDR1 LGHNA, CDR2 YNFKEQ. Trimming shortened V by 1 base and J by 5 bases, and 7 bases separated the two germline ends. The CDR3 region has the DNA TGTGCCAGCAGCCAAGGCGACGGAGATACGCAGTATTTT. Its translation is CASSQGDGDTQYF.

This clonotype was seen a handful of times. CDR3 sequence (DNA): TGTGCCAGCAGCCCTATGGCAGGTCTAAGCTCCTACGAGCAGTACTTC. Its protein is CASSPMAGLSSYEQYF. This rearrangement joins TRBV27 to TRBJ2-7, with D unresolved. There are 16 residues in the CDR3. CDR1 is MNHEY and CDR2 is SMNVEV in the germline V gene (reference sequence). V lost 6 bases to trimming and J lost 0 bases, with 18 bases between them.

This clonotype has more than one count but fewer than ten. The chain carries TRBV12-3 or TRBV12-4 and TRBJ2-1, with D tentatively TRBD2 (5 bases). CDR3 length equals 14 residues. V gave up 5 bases and J gave up 2 bases, with 10 bases separating them. In DNA form, the CDR3 reads TGTGCCAGCAGTCCCACTAGAGCCTACAATGAGCAGTTCTTC. It yields the protein CASSPTRAYNEQFF.

The genes are TRBV4-2 and TRBJ2-7; TRBD1 aligns across 8 bases. The CDR3 covers 15 residues. The germline gives CDR1 LGHNA, CDR2 YNFKEQ. V was pared by 0 bases and J by 3 bases, with 4 bases of the junction left unmatched. The CDR3 DNA follows: TGTGCCAGCAGCCAAGACCGGGACAGGAACTACGAGCAGTACTTC. The encoded protein is CASSQDRDRNYEQYF.

The chain joins TRBV7-9 to TRBJ2-7; possible D gene TRBD1, 6 bases. Germline V lookup: CDR1 SEHNR, CDR2 FQNEAQ (reference sequence). The ends were cut back, 2 bases at V and 6 bases at J, with 11 bases in the middle. There are 13 residues in the CDR3. The CDR3 region is CASSLQGPSEQYF. As DNA, the CDR3 is TGTGCCAGCAGCTTACAGGGGCCCTCCGAGCAGTACTTC.